A selection of T cell receptor beta chains follows, all from one sample in a study of cytomegalovirus exposure and HLA in healthy donors. Assay used: immunoSEQ multiplex PCR; TCRdb lists only in-frame clones, some missing. The sample yields more than 100,000 clones, 66% seen once. The specimen sequenced was PBMCs. Every receptor here comes from a man aged 18 to 29 in good health and CMV-seronegative. CDR3s include the opening cysteine and the closing phenylalanine or tryptophan. Each record gives: V gene, J gene, clone size, D gene, CDR3 DNA, CDR3 protein. D genes are given only for firm matches. Only part of the rows carry a size: once, few, many, or a class if the clone is expanded.

>TRBV7-2|TRBJ1-2|once|NA
TGTGCCAGCAGCTCGCGACAGAGCCTCTATGGCTACACCTTC
CASSSRQSLYGYTF
>TRBV9|TRBJ2-7|NA|TRBD2
TGTGCCAGCTCCAATAGCGGGGGGTTCTCCTACGAGCAGTACTTC
CASSNSGGFSYEQYF
>TRBV30|TRBJ1-1|NA|NA
TGTGCCTGGAGTGTCAGGGGTAACACTGAAGCTTTCTTT
CAWSVRGNTEAFF
>TRBV5-6|TRBJ1-5|NA|TRBD1
TGTGCCAGCAGCCCACTGACCAGGGGGCATAATCAGCCCCAGCATTTT
CASSPLTRGHNQPQHF
>TRBV2|TRBJ1-1|NA|NA
TGTGCCAGCAGGGACAGTGAAGCTTTCTTT
CASRDSEAFF
>TRBV19|TRBJ2-5|NA|TRBD2
TGTGCCAGTAGTATGGGGTCTAGCGGGGGGAAAGAGACCCAGTACTTC
CASSMGSSGGKETQYF
>TRBV19|TRBJ2-3|NA|TRBD2
TGTGCCAGTAAGCGGGAGGGATTCACAGATACGCAGTATTTT
CASKREGFTDTQYF
>TRBV10-1|TRBJ1-1|NA|NA
TGCGCCAGCATGGAGGACAGCAACACTGAAGCTTTCTTT
CASMEDSNTEAFF
>TRBV7-2|TRBJ1-5|NA|NA
TGTGCCAGCAGCTTGGAGGGTAGGGGCAATCAGCCCCAGCATTTT
CASSLEGRGNQPQHF
>TRBV6-5|TRBJ2-5|NA|TRBD1
TGTGCCAGCAGTTTTTCCAGGGGGTCAGAGACCCAGTACTTC
CASSFSRGSETQYF
>TRBV5-6|TRBJ2-5|NA|NA
TGTGCCAGCAGCGGCAGGGGATGGACCCAGTACTTC
CASSGRGWTQYF
>TRBV9|TRBJ2-1|NA|NA
TGTGCCAGCAGCGTAGCTGGTGGCGGGCTTACCTACAATGAGCAGTTCTTC
CASSVAGGGLTYNEQFF
>TRBV6-1|TRBJ2-2|once|NA
TGTGCCAGCAGTGAACTTACAGGATCCGGGGAGCTGTTTTTT
CASSELTGSGELFF
>TRBV27|TRBJ2-1|NA|TRBD2
TGTGCCAGCAGTTGGCGGAAACTAGCGGGGGGGCAAAATTACAATGAGCAGTTCTTC
CASSWRKLAGGQNYNEQFF
>TRBV19|TRBJ1-1|NA|TRBD1
TGTGCCAGTAGACCCTATATTCAGGGGGAGACTGAAGCTTTCTTT
CASRPYIQGETEAFF
>TRBV2|TRBJ1-1|once|TRBD1
TGTGCCAGGGGACAGGGGAGGTTGGGGGACACTGAAGCTTTCTTT
CARGQGRLGDTEAFF
>TRBV7-2|TRBJ2-7|NA|NA
TGTGCCAGCAGCTTACTTCACGAGCAGTACTTC
CASSLLHEQYF
>TRBV4-1|TRBJ1-1|NA|NA
TGCGCCAGCAGCCAAGAGGCCCAAGCGCGGGATTTCTTT
CASSQEAQARDFF
>TRBV4-1|TRBJ2-2|NA|TRBD1
TGCGCCAGCAGCCAAAGACAGGGGGCGGACGGGGAGCTGTTTTTT
CASSQRQGADGELFF
>TRBV7-2|TRBJ1-3|NA|NA
TGTGCCAGCAGCTTAGGTCAGGGTCCTGGAAACACCATATATTTT
CASSLGQGPGNTIYF
>TRBV7-9|TRBJ2-1|few|TRBD2
TGTGCCAGCAGCTTAGTAATGGGTGCGGCGGGAGTCCGTAATGAGCAGTTCTTC
CASSLVMGAAGVRNEQFF
>TRBV27|TRBJ1-5|NA|NA
TGTGCCAGCAGTTTATCGGTAGGGGGACGCGGCAATCAGCCCCAGCATTTT
CASSLSVGGRGNQPQHF
>TRBV5-4|TRBJ2-3|NA|TRBD1
TGTGCCAGTCAGGACAGGGGGAACGTGGATACGCAGTATTTT
CASQDRGNVDTQYF
>TRBV28|TRBJ1-5|few|NA
TGTGCCAGCAGATCAGGGGTGCCCAATCAGCCCCAGCATTTT
CASRSGVPNQPQHF
>TRBV7-9|TRBJ1-1|NA|NA
TGTGCCAGCAGCTTGCAGGTGAACACTGAAGCTTTCTTT
CASSLQVNTEAFF
>TRBV5-5|TRBJ1-4|few|NA
TGTGCCAGCAGCTTGGATACGTCAAGGGGGAAACTGTTTTTT
CASSLDTSRGKLFF
>TRBV7-2|TRBJ1-6|NA|TRBD1
TGTGCCAGCAGTTCAGGACAGGGGTTAAGTTCACCCCTCCACTTT
CASSSGQGLSSPLHF
>TRBV5-4|TRBJ2-1|NA|TRBD2
TGTGCCAGCAGCTTATTACTAGCGGGGATCCACAATGAGCAGTTCTTC
CASSLLLAGIHNEQFF
>TRBV7-2|TRBJ1-1|NA|NA
TGTGCCAGCAGCTCAACCCCAGGGGCTCGTGAAGCTTTCTTT
CASSSTPGAREAFF
>TRBV7-8|TRBJ1-1|NA|NA
TGTGCCAGCAGCCTAACCTTGAGAGAGGACACTGAAGCTTTCTTT
CASSLTLREDTEAFF
>TRBV19|TRBJ1-1|NA|NA
TGTGCCAGTAGTATACCCCGGACACCTATGAACACTGAAGCTTTCTTT
CASSIPRTPMNTEAFF
>TRBV28|TRBJ2-7|NA|TRBD1
TGTGCCAGCACTATTGGGACAGGGGGCGTCAACGAGCAGTACTTC
CASTIGTGGVNEQYF
>TRBV7-9|TRBJ2-1|NA|NA
TGTGCCAGCAGCTTAGATGCAGGCTCCTACAATGAGCAGTTCTTC
CASSLDAGSYNEQFF
>TRBV29-1|TRBJ1-1|NA|TRBD1
TGCAGCGTGTATCGGACAGGAGAAACTGAAGCTTTCTTT
CSVYRTGETEAFF
>TRBV27|TRBJ2-7|NA|TRBD1
TGTGCCAGCAGTTTAAAGTGGGGGACAGGGGTACGGGACTGGGGATACGAGCAGTACTTC
CASSLKWGTGVRDWGYEQYF
>TRBV6-6|TRBJ1-5|NA|NA
TGTGCCAGCAGCTCAGGAATTTTGAATCAGCCCCAGCATTTT
CASSSGILNQPQHF
>TRBV4-3|TRBJ2-1|NA|NA
TGCGCCAGCAGCCAAGATGTCGGACACTACAATGAGCAGTTCTTC
CASSQDVGHYNEQFF
>TRBV2|TRBJ2-5|few|NA
TGTGCCAGCAGTGGGGAGCGCGGACAAGAGACCCAGTACTTC
CASSGERGQETQYF
>TRBV28|TRBJ1-3|NA|TRBD1
TGTGCCAGCAGTCCTGGACAGGAAAACACCATATATTTT
CASSPGQENTIYF
>TRBV10-1|TRBJ1-4|few|NA
TGCGCCAGCGTCGACAGGCCACGCGAAAAACTGTTTTTT
CASVDRPREKLFF
>TRBV18|TRBJ2-7|NA|TRBD2
TGTGCCAGCTCACCAGTTTCTAGCGGGATCTCCTACGAGCAGTACTTC
CASSPVSSGISYEQYF
>TRBV7-2|TRBJ2-5|few|TRBD2
TGTGCCAGCAGCTTAGAGCTAGCGGGAGGACAAGAGACCCAGTACTTC
CASSLELAGGQETQYF
>TRBV6-5|TRBJ2-5|few|TRBD2
TGTGCCAGCAGCCCCTCCCTAGCGGACCAAGAGACCCAGTACTTC
CASSPSLADQETQYF
>TRBV7-2|TRBJ1-2|NA|TRBD1
TGTGCCAGCAGCCAAAGACAGGGTCCTGGAGCTAACTATGGCTACACCTTC
CASSQRQGPGANYGYTF
>TRBV5-6|TRBJ1-5|NA|NA
TGTGCCAGCAGCTCAGTTTTGGGCAATCAGCCCCAGCATTTT
CASSSVLGNQPQHF
>TRBV29-1|TRBJ2-1|once|NA
TGCAGCGTTCTTACTACCCCCTACAATGAGCAGTTCTTC
CSVLTTPYNEQFF
>TRBV5-1|TRBJ1-5|few|TRBD1
TGCACCAGCAGCCCAGGGGACAGGGGCAATCAGCCCCAGCATTTT
CTSSPGDRGNQPQHF
>TRBV28|TRBJ2-3|NA|TRBD1
TGTGCCAGCAGTTCGGGTGGGGACAGGACAGATACGCAGTATTTT
CASSSGGDRTDTQYF
>TRBV11-2|TRBJ1-1|NA|TRBD1
TGTGCCAGCAGCCGAGAACCGGGACAGCCCCCTTATGAAGCTTTCTTT
CASSREPGQPPYEAFF